This T cell receptor (beta chain) was found in a study of CD8 T cells in ankylosing spondylitis. Overall study findings and caveats: In ankylosing spondylitis blood, a motif of roughly eight highly homologous TCR beta variants appeared characteristic. Reportedly, matched ankylosing spondylitis synovial fluid was significantly enriched for disease-linked clones. A subset of motif variants has previously been described in the synovial fluid and blood of reactive arthritis.

Molecular-barcoded quantitative 5'-RACE produced these TCR beta libraries. Using its own MiXCR run on the 5' RACE reads, TCRdb lists one record per CDR3 protein. Of about 270,000 distinct CDR3 sequences in the sample, about 30% are singletons; the top ten hold about 4%. This clonotype has more than one count but fewer than ten. Its antigen remains unknown. The CDR3 has 15 residues. V shed 1 base, J shed 4 bases, and the junction held 5 bases outside the gene matches. The germline CDR1 and CDR2 sequences are SQVTM and ANQGSEA. What was sequenced was blood, either unsorted or a sorted T cell fraction (not recorded which). The chain couples TRBV29-1 to TRBJ2-3, with 10 bases matching TRBD1. The sequence was obtained from a male donor with ankylosing spondylitis or in good health (not recorded which). CDR3 region: CSVEGTGGNSDTQYF. CDR3 in DNA: TGCAGCGTTGAAGGGACAGGGGGGAATTCAGATACGCAGTATTTT.